This entry concerns a single T cell receptor beta chain. Its antigen is unknown. The data were taken from a study of cytomegalovirus exposure and HLA in healthy donors. Regarding the study as a whole: The number of N-insertions in an Asian-associated ancestry cluster was reportedly below the roughly 670-donor mean in a later analysis.

PCR employed 60 Vbeta and 13 Jbeta primers. Data came from immunoSEQ multiplex PCR; TCRdb stores just in-frame clones and leaves some out. Of roughly 200,000 clones listed, under 9.5% were seen once; the top ten hold less than 1.5%. The CDR3 is 17 amino acids. The TCR sequence derives from a woman aged 30 to 39 in good health and CMV-seropositive. The chain employs TRBV21-1 and TRBJ2-2; the DNA was not used to check the table's D call, TRBD1. TRBV21-1 has pseudogene status. The sequenced sample was PBMCs. The CDR3 DNA sequence: TGTGCCAGCAGCAAAAGGGGCAGGGCTAGTATACCCGGGGAGCTGTTTTTT. Its protein is CASSKRGRASIPGELFF.